Below, one T cell receptor beta chain is given with its context. The antigen is unknown. The data were taken from a study of post-analysis software for immune sequencing data. About the research overall: Relapsing-remitting, secondary progressive and progressive-relapsing forms of multiple sclerosis all featured among disease courses. Study outcomes and limitations: Multiple sclerosis patients had significantly lower normalized Chao1 diversity than controls. Comparison of patients with controls showed 4 to 6 TRBV segments more frequent in patients, TRBV5-6, TRBV5-1 and TRBV20-1 among them. Same-batch preparations were strongly co-clustered by F measure.

CDR3 length: 17 residues. CDR1 and CDR2 from the germline V gene are SEHNR and FQNEAQ (reference sequence). The V and J ends lost 5 bases and 6 bases, in that order; junction bases with no gene match: 13. Included in the TCR beta cDNA libraries were unique molecular identifiers. The T cell input of roughly 0.85 to 11 million gave approximately 460,000 cDNA molecules. TCRdb re-derived calls from the PCR reads in MiXCR, one entry per CDR3 protein. The sample shows 350,000 to 500,000 distinct CDR3 sequences, approximately 39% of them seen only once. This chain joins TRBV7-9 and TRBJ1-6; TRBD1 matches 7 bases. The TCR comes from a girl aged 2-9 years with multiple sclerosis. The sample taken for sequencing was blood. For the CDR3, the DNA is TGTGCCAGCAGCCCCTTGATGGAAGACAGGGTTAATTCACCCCTCCACTTT. It specifies CASSPLMEDRVNSPLHF.